This T cell receptor (beta chain) appears in the sequencing data of a study of T cell responses to AZD1222 COVID-19 vaccine. V was pared by 7 bases and J by 2 bases, with 13 bases between. Germline CDR1 reads SEHNR; CDR2 reads FQNEAQ (reference sequence). The CDR3 is made up of 14 amino acids. Sequencing was performed with immunoSEQ multiplex PCR; in TCRdb, only in-frame clones are kept and a portion is missing. There are about 120,000 clones in the sample; about nine tenths occur only once, and 13% to 15% lies in the top ten. Regarding this clone: Its specificity is unknown.

General study points: A reported finding is that nearly half of spike-specific TCRs target unmutated variant regions. Females outnumbered males among donors, who were mostly white British; clonal diversity was possibly underestimated.

V usage is TRBV7-9 and J usage is TRBJ2-3, with D possibly matching TRBD1 (6 bases). Specimen: peripheral blood, collected on day 0 of AZD1222 vaccination. This receptor was identified in an adult in good health. The CDR3 region is CASTDRQDTDTQYF. CDR3 sequence (DNA): TGTGCCAGCACCGATCGACAGGACACAGATACGCAGTATTTT.